This TCR beta chain was sequenced during a study of CD8+CD57+ T cells in acquired aplastic anemia. On the study more broadly: DNA from sorted CD4+ and CD8+ cells averaged about 3.2 ug.

There are 17 residues in the CDR3. Trimming cost V 1 base and J 3 bases; bases outside gene matches: 6. Germline CDR1 SGHNT, CDR2 YYREEE (reference sequence). Study-wide points: Both patients and controls carried the same twenty-nine CD8+ CDR3 sequences.

All patients picked for sequencing had shown, by flow cytometry, an expansion of CD8+CD57+ cells. The diagnosis in all patients was severe acquired aplastic anemia. Patients had undergone no therapy by the time their blood was sampled. Of note for this clonotype: The antigen remains undetermined.

The template used for profiling TCR beta VDJ and CDR3 was genomic DNA. Via MiXCR, TCRdb re-called the reads, giving one row per CDR3 protein. The sample lists 100,000 to 150,000 distinct CDR3 sequences, about 43% seen once, with 2.6% in the top ten. Material: sorted CD4+, CD8+, or CD8+CD57+ T cells (not recorded which) from PBMCs. This chain joins TRBV5-4 and TRBJ2-1; 11 bases line up with TRBD2. This TCR was sampled from a human donor with aplastic anemia. This chain's CDR3 is CASSLLLAGGLYNEQFF. DNA for the CDR3: TGTGCCAGCAGCTTGCTTCTAGCGGGGGGACTCTACAATGAGCAGTTCTTC.